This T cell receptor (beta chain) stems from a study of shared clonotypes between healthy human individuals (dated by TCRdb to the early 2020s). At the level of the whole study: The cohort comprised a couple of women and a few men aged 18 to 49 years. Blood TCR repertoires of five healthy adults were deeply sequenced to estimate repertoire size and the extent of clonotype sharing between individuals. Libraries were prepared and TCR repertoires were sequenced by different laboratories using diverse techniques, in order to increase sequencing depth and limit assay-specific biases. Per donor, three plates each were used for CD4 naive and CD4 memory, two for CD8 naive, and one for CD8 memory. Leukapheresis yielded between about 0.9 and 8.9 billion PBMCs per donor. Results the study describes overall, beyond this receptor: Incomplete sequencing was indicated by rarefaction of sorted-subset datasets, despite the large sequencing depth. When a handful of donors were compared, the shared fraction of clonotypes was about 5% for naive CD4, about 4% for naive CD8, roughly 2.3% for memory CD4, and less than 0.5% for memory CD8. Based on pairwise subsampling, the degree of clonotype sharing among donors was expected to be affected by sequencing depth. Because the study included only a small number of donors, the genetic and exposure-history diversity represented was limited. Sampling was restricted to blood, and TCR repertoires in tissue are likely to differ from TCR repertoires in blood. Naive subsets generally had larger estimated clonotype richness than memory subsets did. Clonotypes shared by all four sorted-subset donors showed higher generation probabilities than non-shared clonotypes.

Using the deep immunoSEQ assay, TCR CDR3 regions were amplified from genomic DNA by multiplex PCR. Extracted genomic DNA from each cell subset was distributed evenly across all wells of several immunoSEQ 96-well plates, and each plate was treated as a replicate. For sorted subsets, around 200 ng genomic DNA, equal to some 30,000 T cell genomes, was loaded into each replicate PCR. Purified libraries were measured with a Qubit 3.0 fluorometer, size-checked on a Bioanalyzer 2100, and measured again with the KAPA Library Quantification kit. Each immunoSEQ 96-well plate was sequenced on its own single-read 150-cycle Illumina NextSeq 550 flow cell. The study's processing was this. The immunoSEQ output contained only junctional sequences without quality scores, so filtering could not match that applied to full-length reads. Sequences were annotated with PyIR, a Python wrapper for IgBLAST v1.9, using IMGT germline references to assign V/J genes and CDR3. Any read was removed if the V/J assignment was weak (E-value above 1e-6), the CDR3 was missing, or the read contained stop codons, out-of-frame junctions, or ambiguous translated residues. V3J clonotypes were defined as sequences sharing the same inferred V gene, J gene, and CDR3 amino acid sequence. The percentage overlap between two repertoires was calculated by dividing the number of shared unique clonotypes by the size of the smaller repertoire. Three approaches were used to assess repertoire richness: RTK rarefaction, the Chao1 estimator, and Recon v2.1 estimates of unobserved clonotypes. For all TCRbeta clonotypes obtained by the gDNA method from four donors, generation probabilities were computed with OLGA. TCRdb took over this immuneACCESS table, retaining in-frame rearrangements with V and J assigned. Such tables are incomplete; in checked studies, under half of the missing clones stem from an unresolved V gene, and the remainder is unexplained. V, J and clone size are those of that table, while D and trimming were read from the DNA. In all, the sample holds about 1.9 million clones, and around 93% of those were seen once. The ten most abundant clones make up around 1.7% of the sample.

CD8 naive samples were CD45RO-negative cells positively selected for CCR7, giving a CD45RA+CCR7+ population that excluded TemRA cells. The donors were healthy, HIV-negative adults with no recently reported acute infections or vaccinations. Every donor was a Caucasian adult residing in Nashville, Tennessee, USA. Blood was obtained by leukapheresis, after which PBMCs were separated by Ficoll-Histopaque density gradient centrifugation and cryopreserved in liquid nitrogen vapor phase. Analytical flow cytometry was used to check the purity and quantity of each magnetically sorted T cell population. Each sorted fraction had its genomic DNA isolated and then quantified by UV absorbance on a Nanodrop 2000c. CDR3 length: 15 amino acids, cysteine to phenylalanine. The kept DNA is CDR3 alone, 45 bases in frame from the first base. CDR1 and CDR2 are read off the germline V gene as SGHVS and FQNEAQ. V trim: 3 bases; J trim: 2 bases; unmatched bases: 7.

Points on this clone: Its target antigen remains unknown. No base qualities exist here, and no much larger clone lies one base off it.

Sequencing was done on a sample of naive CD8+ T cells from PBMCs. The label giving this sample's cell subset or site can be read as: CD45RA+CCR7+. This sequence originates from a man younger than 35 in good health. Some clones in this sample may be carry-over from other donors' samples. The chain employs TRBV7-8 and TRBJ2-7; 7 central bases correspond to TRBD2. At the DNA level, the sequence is TGTGCCAGCAGCTTTTTGGCTAGCGGAACCTACGAGCAGTACTTC. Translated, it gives CASSFLASGTYEQYF.